The 21 T cell receptor beta chains below come from one sample, sequenced in a study of CD8 T cells in Susac syndrome. A quantity of 0.5 to 1 ug RNA underwent reverse transcription using random hexamers. TCRdb analysed the immunoSEQ multiplex PCR reads with MiXCR anew, one entry per CDR3 protein. The table lists approximately 180,000 distinct CDR3 sequences, almost 96% of them singletons. The specimen sequenced was CD4+ T cells from PBMCs. The origin of the receptors is a human donor with multiple sclerosis.

V and J are TRBV7-9 and TRBJ1-1; D gene ambiguous. The CDR3 spans 14 residues. From germline, CDR1 is SEHNR and CDR2 FQNEAQ (reference sequence). V lost 0 bases and J 2 bases, leaving 7 bases between the germline ends. CDR3 protein: CASSLADRNTEAFF. CDR3 DNA: TGTGCCAGCAGCTTAGCAGACCGTAACACTGAAGCTTTCTTT.

The CDR3 loop is CASSLGQGWQSPLHF. DNA for the CDR3: TGTGCCAGCAGTTTGGGCCAGGGGTGGCAATCACCCCTCCACTTT. The rearrangement joins TRBV12-3 or TRBV12-4 to TRBJ1-6, with a weak D call TRBD1 (6 bases). There are 15 residues in the CDR3. V was pared by 3 bases and J by 10 bases, with 16 bases between.

This clonotype was found once. This chain uses TRBV12-3 or TRBV12-4 with TRBJ1-5; 8 positions match TRBD1. The CDR3 covers 13 residues. Unmatched junction bases numbered 5, after V lost 6 bases and J lost 7 bases. The CDR3 DNA is TGTGCCAGCAGAAAAAGGACAGGGCAGCCCCAGCATTTT. It yields the protein CASRKRTGQPQHF.

V gene TRBV7-8 combines with J gene TRBJ2-7; 7 bases match TRBD1. This CDR3 is 14 amino acids long. V lost 5 bases, J lost 6 bases, and 10 bases stayed unmatched. CDR1 and CDR2 from the germline V gene are SGHVS and FQNEAQ. CDR3 region: CASSTPGQQPEQYF. The DNA of the CDR3 is TGTGCCAGCAGCACACCGGGACAGCAACCCGAGCAGTACTTC.

The gene calls are TRBV5-4 and TRBJ2-5; D unclear. Germline CDR1 is SGHNT and CDR2 is YYREEE (reference sequence). V lost 3 bases to trimming and J lost 6 bases, with 18 bases between them. The CDR3 extends over 15 amino acids. In nucleotides, the CDR3 is TGTGCCAGCAGCTCGGCCTCCTCCCAACTGCAGACCCAGTACTTC. It codes for CASSSASSQLQTQYF.

The gene calls are TRBV5-1 and TRBJ1-1; 10 bases agree with TRBD1. In germline, CDR1 is SGHRS, CDR2 YFSETQ. This CDR3 region has 15 residues. After removal of 0 bases from V and 5 bases from J, the junction contained 4 bases not matched to a gene. For the CDR3, the DNA is TGCGCCAGCAGCTTGGAGGCGGACAGGGGGACTGAAGCTTTCTTT. Translation: CASSLEADRGTEAFF.

The V call is TRBV18, the J call TRBJ2-2; TRBD1 matches at 9 bases. The CDR3 sequence is 17 residues long. Trimming cost V 3 bases and J 1 base; bases outside gene matches: 6. Per the germline V gene, CDR1 is KGHSH and CDR2 is LQKENI. The CDR3 region is CASSPLPGQGNTGELFF. CDR3 coding DNA: TGTGCCAGCTCACCCCTCCCGGGACAGGGGAACACCGGGGAGCTGTTTTTT.

V usage is TRBV5-4 and J usage is TRBJ2-5; tentatively, D is TRBD1 or TRBD2 (5 bases each). This CDR3 spans 13 amino acids. Germline V gene data show CDR1 as SGHNT and CDR2 as YYREEE (reference sequence). The V gene lost 3 bases and the J gene lost 5 bases, with 11 bases spanning the gap. DNA of the CDR3: TGTGCCAGCAGCTACCGGGACGACGAGACCCAGTACTTC. Its translation is CASSYRDDETQYF.

This chain uses TRBV28 with TRBJ1-2, with D possibly being TRBD1 (5 bases). CDR3 length equals 12 residues. Per germline, CDR1 MDHEN and CDR2 SYDVKM. Trimming pared 4 bases from V and 7 bases from J, leaving 10 bases between. CDR3 DNA sequence: TGTGCCAGCAGTTCCCCGGGGGGTGGCTACACCTTC. Translation gives CASSSPGGGYTF.

The sample holds one count of this clonotype. The chain uses TRBV5-1 and TRBJ2-4; a possible D gene is TRBD1 (5 bases). Germline V lookup: CDR1 SGHRS, CDR2 YFSETQ. The CDR3 loop spans 18 amino acids. V was pared by 0 bases and J by 0 bases, with 16 bases between. This CDR3 reads CASSLETGELLAKNIQYF. The CDR3 DNA reads as TGCGCCAGCAGCTTGGAAACAGGCGAATTACTAGCCAAAAACATTCAGTACTTC.

In its sample, this clonotype was seen once. The chain joins TRBV24-1 to TRBJ2-1; TRBD2 matches at 9 bases. CDR3 size: 16 residues. Germline CDR1 reads KGHDR; CDR2 reads SFDVKD. Germline trimming cut 5 bases from V and 5 bases from J; bases unmatched to any gene: 9. CDR3 sequence reads: CATSGETSGHNNEQFF. The CDR3 bases are TGTGCCACCAGTGGCGAGACTAGCGGACACAACAATGAGCAGTTCTTC.

CDR3 bases: TGTGCCAGCAGTTATTCGGGGGGACCTCATAGGGCCCTCCACTTT. Translated: CASSYSGGPHRALHF. This chain joins TRBV28 and TRBJ1-6, with D maybe TRBD1 (5 bases). The CDR3 length is 15 residues. V was trimmed by 4 bases and J by 14 bases, leaving 21 bases between them. Germline V gene lookup returns CDR1 MDHEN and CDR2 SYDVKM. The whole variable domain, filled in from reference TRBV28 and TRBJ1-6, reads DVKVTQSSRYLVKRTGEKVFLECVQDMDHENMFWYRQDPGLGLRLIYFSYDVKMKEKGDIPEGYSVSREKKERFSLILESASTNQTSMYLCASSYSGGPHRALHFGNGTRLTVT.

This clonotype was counted between two and nine times. This chain uses TRBV27 with TRBJ2-3; TRBD2 might be the D (5 bases). V gave up 3 bases and J gave up 0 bases, with 7 bases separating them. The length of the CDR3 is 14 residues. CDR1 and CDR2 (germline): MNHEY, SMNVEV (reference sequence). This CDR3 is CASSFSESTDTQYF. The DNA for the CDR3 is TGTGCCAGCAGTTTTAGCGAAAGCACAGATACGCAGTATTTT.

The chain's CDR3 is CAWLPHLGNYGYTF. Here the CDR3 DNA reads TGTGCCTGGCTTCCCCACCTGGGGAACTATGGCTACACCTTC. This sequence joins TRBV30 and TRBJ1-2; D gene unclear. This CDR3 comprises 14 residues. Trimming cost V 5 bases and J 2 bases, with 15 bases left between them. Germline V gene lookup returns CDR1 GTSNPN and CDR2 SVGIG (reference sequence).

The chain recombines TRBV30 with TRBJ1-1; D remains unclear. The CDR3 length is 12 residues. Looked up from germline, CDR1 is GTSNPN and CDR2 is SVGIG (reference sequence). The V and J ends lost 4 bases and 4 bases respectively, with 10 bases between them. The CDR3 protein is CAWTGSGTEAFF. CDR3 sequence (DNA): TGTGCCTGGACCGGGAGCGGCACTGAAGCTTTCTTT.

The table lists this clonotype with a count of one. The chain couples TRBV6-2 or TRBV6-3 to TRBJ1-5; tentative D call: TRBD1 (5 bases). The germline V gene encodes CDR1 MNHEY and CDR2 SVGEGT. The germline V and J ends were trimmed by 5 bases and 7 bases, with 18 bases remaining between them. This CDR3 is 15 amino acids long. The CDR3 protein is CASSEGSPIIQPQHF. CDR3 DNA sequence: TGTGCCAGCAGTGAGGGGTCCCCGATCATACAGCCCCAGCATTTT.

The chain links TRBV29-1 to TRBJ1-1, with D possibly matching TRBD1 (6 bases). The CDR3 contains 16 residues. Trimming stripped 6 bases from V and 4 bases from J, with 24 bases between. The V gene's germline CDR1 is SQVTM and CDR2 ANQGSEA. The chain's CDR3 is CSVPGAGVAGITEAFF. CDR3 nucleotides: TGCAGCGTCCCGGGGGCGGGGGTTGCGGGTATCACTGAAGCTTTCTTT.

V and J are TRBV12-3 or TRBV12-4 and TRBJ2-3, with D uncertain. The CDR3 extends over 12 amino acids. Trimming stripped 1 base from V and 7 bases from J, with 6 bases between. The CDR3 here is CASSLVRYTQYF. CDR3 nucleotide sequence: TGTGCCAGCAGTTTAGTACGATATACGCAGTATTTT.

V is TRBV5-4 and J is TRBJ2-7; possible D gene TRBD2, 5 bases. Trimming removed 2 bases from V and 0 bases from J, with 12 bases in between. Germline CDR1 is SGHNT and CDR2 is YYREEE (reference sequence). The CDR3 has 15 residues. The CDR3 DNA reads as TGTGCCAGCAGCTTTCCCACGGGGTCCTCCTACGAGCAGTACTTC. Translating gives CASSFPTGSSYEQYF. The complete variable domain, with remaining parts taken from reference TRBV5-4 and TRBJ2-7, reads ETGVTQSPTHLIKTRGQQVTLRCSSQSGHNTVSWYQQALGQGPQFIFQYYREEENGRGNFPPRFSGLQFPNYSSELNVNALELDDSALYLCASSFPTGSSYEQYFGPGTRLTVT.

This clonotype has just one count. The chain uses TRBV5-1 and TRBJ1-4; D is possibly TRBD1 (5 bases). The CDR3 extends over 15 amino acids. Germline V lookup: CDR1 SGHRS, CDR2 YFSETQ. V lost 4 bases and J 4 bases, leaving 14 bases between the germline ends. DNA of the CDR3: TGCGCCAGCAGCACCTCTGGGGGATTTAATGAAAAACTGTTTTTT. Its translation is CASSTSGGFNEKLFF.

The chain combines TRBV4-2 with TRBJ1-6, with D perhaps TRBD1 (6 bases). Germline V CDR1 and CDR2: LGHNA, YNFKEQ. The length of the CDR3 is 15 residues. V lost 0 bases to trimming and J lost 10 bases, with 13 bases between them. The chain's CDR3 is CASSQETGPTSPLHF. The CDR3, as DNA: TGTGCCAGCAGCCAAGAAACAGGGCCAACGTCACCCCTCCACTTT.